This T cell receptor (beta chain) was obtained from a study of T cell responses to AZD1222 COVID-19 vaccine. Study-wide findings and caveats: Most donors were white British, females outnumbered males, and clonal diversity was possibly underestimated. Targeting of unmutated variant regions was reportedly seen in nearly half of spike-specific TCRs.

On this clone: Its antigen is not known.

The CDR3 covers 13 residues. Germline V gene data show CDR1 as MDHEN and CDR2 as SYDVKM. Trimming removed 5 bases from V and 4 bases from J; junction bases left unmatched: 5. Method: immunoSEQ multiplex PCR; TCRdb's copy keeps in-frame clones and lacks some. Counted here are approximately 160,000 clones, more than 85% occurring once; the ten biggest clones make up approximately 1%. This sample comprised peripheral blood, obtained on day 0 of AZD1222 vaccination. This TCR was sampled from an adult in good health. J is TRBJ2-7 and V is TRBV28, with 7 nucleotides matching TRBD1. CDR3 sequence: CASSPTGWYEQYF. The CDR3 DNA sequence: TGTGCCAGCAGTCCGACAGGGTGGTACGAGCAGTACTTC.